Following are 23 T cell receptor beta chains from one sample sequenced in a study of T cell clonality in common variable immunodeficiency. This table comes from immunoSEQ multiplex PCR, and its TCRdb copy is limited to in-frame clones, with some not included. The sample was found to contain some 33,000 clones, and every one recurs. Sequenced sample: peripheral blood mononuclear cells. These receptors all stem from a person aged 18 to 70 in good health.

This clone was counted many times. The CDR3 is cut off 3 residues early in the read; its end comes from the germline J gene. The chain carries TRBV5-1 and TRBJ2-3; TRBD2 aligns across 13 bases. Germline CDR1 SGHRS, CDR2 YFSETQ. CDR3 length equals 17 residues. J was trimmed by 2 bases and V by 0 bases; bases with no gene match: 3. This CDR3 reads CASSLGLAGGLTDTQYF. The part of the CDR3 DNA that was read is TGCGCCAGCAGCTTGGGACTAGCGGGGGGACTCACAGATACG.

This clone occurred a few times. Germline and junction disagree at one end, which may indicate a read error. The read stops 3 residues short of the end of the CDR3; the missing end is completed from the germline J gene. The V and J genes are TRBV7-7 and TRBJ1-2; TRBD1 agrees at 9 bases. The CDR3 length is 11 residues. Germline CDR1 reads SSHAT; CDR2 reads FNYEAQ (reference sequence). The covered CDR3 bases are TGTGCTAGCAGGGGGACAGGGAGC. Amino acid sequence: CASRGTGS. Given in full, the CDR3 is CASRGTGSYTF.

This clone was detected ten times or more. The read comes to an end 3 residues before the CDR3 does, leaving the germline J gene to fill in the end. J is TRBJ1-6 and V is TRBV30; D gene unclear. V was pared by 0 bases and J by 10 bases, with 13 bases between. Per germline, CDR1 GTSNPN and CDR2 SVGIG (reference sequence). This CDR3 comprises 14 residues. The CDR3 here is CAWSVSIASSPLHF. Partial CDR3 DNA: TGTGCCTGGAGTGTATCTATCGCTAGCTCACCC.

Many counts were recorded for this clone. The read halts 3 residues ahead of the CDR3 end, with the missing end drawn from the germline J gene. V usage is TRBV30 and J usage is TRBJ1-2, with TRBD1 matching over 7 bases. Trimming at V came to 0 bases and at J to 5 bases, leaving 6 bases not matched to a gene. CDR1 is GTSNPN and CDR2 is SVGIG in the germline V gene (reference sequence). The CDR3 is made up of 14 amino acids. The CDR3 here is CAWSVSGGRYGYTF. The CDR3 DNA, read in part, is TGTGCCTGGAGTGTATCAGGGGGAAGGTATGGC.

This clone came up many times. The CDR3 end falls 3 residues outside the read, so it is completed with the germline J gene. V and J are TRBV28 and TRBJ1-2, with D perhaps TRBD1 (5 bases). V lost 7 bases, J lost 3 bases, and 15 bases lay in between. There are 14 residues in the CDR3. Germline CDR1 reads MDHEN; CDR2 reads SYDVKM. The covered CDR3 bases are TGTGCCAGCACCCTCCTAGGGGTAGACTATGGC. This encodes CASTLLGVDYG. The whole CDR3 sequence reads CASTLLGVDYGYTF.

In this sample, this clone turned up many times. Sequencing ends 3 residues short of the CDR3 end; the germline J gene provides the rest. The rearrangement joins TRBV19 to TRBJ1-5; TRBD1 agrees at 7 bases. Germline lookup yields CDR1 LNHDA and CDR2 SQIVND (reference sequence). The CDR3 extends over 14 amino acids. The J segment lost 6 bases and the V segment lost 7 bases, leaving 9 bases of the junction unmatched. The CDR3 sequence is CASTPGGQTQPQHF. CDR3 DNA (partial): TGTGCCAGTACCCCAGGGGGACAGACTCAGCCC.

This clone was seen ten or more times. Sequencing ends 3 residues short of the CDR3 end; the germline J gene provides the rest. The V call is TRBV5-6, the J call TRBJ2-5; perhaps TRBD1 as D (5 bases). The CDR3 covers 14 residues. The V end was cut by 1 base, the J end by 5 bases, with 12 bases between. CDR1 and CDR2 from the germline V gene are SGHDT and YYEEEE. CDR3 sequence reads: CASSLMQGSETQYF. CDR3 DNA, as far as it was read: TGTGCCAGCAGCTTGATGCAGGGTTCGGAGACC.

To note about this clone: Read coverage stops 3 residues before the CDR3 terminus; the germline J gene supplies the remainder. The gene calls are TRBV19 and TRBJ1-2; the D gene is possibly TRBD1 (5 bases). The CDR3 is 13 residues long. Germline CDR1 LNHDA, CDR2 SQIVND (reference sequence). The CDR3 is CASSPGHSYDYTF. CDR3 DNA, as far as it was read: TGTGCCAGTAGTCCCGGACACAGCTACGAC.

This clone was detected ten times or more. Sequencing ends 3 residues short of the CDR3 end; the germline J gene provides the rest. The chain couples TRBV30 to TRBJ1-2, with 8 bases that match TRBD1. Germline lookup yields CDR1 GTSNPN and CDR2 SVGIG (reference sequence). Trimming took 3 bases from V and 2 from J; bases not matched to a gene: 5. The CDR3 contains 14 residues. The CDR3 DNA, read in part, is TGTGCCTGGAGCCGGACAGGGCCAAACTATGGC. Translating it yields CAWSRTGPNYG. The entire CDR3 protein is CAWSRTGPNYGYTF. Full variable domain (outside the CDR3, taken from reference TRBV30 and TRBJ1-2): SQTIHQWPATLVQPVGSPLSLECTVEGTSNPNLYWYRQAAGRGLQLLFYSVGIGQISSEVPQNLSASRPQDRQFILSSKKLLLSDSGFYLCAWSRTGPNYGYTFGSGTRLTVV.

This clone was picked up a small number of times. The read falls 3 residues short of the CDR3 end, and the missing part is taken from the germline J gene. V is TRBV11-2 and J is TRBJ2-5; a weak D match, TRBD2 (7 bases). Trimming left V 0 bases short and J 6 bases short, with 14 bases between. The CDR3 has 15 amino acids. Germline values: CDR1 SGHAT, CDR2 FQNNGV. The covered CDR3 bases are TGTGCCAGCAGCTTAGAGGTCCGGGGGGCAAAGACC. Its protein is CASSLEVRGAKT. The complete CDR3 reads CASSLEVRGAKTQYF.

This clone was picked up many times. The CDR3 extends 3 residues past the end of the read, so its final part is completed from the germline J gene. The chain employs TRBV20-1 and TRBJ2-7; 9 positions agree with TRBD2. V dropped 0 bases and J dropped 5; count of bases not matched to a gene: 8. Germline V gives CDR1 DFQATT, CDR2 SNEGSKA (reference sequence). CDR3 size: 15 residues. The chain's CDR3 is CSARDFSGSYHEQYF. The DNA read from the CDR3 is TGCAGTGCTAGAGATTTTAGCGGGAGTTACCACGAG.

This clone was counted many times. The read terminates 3 residues before the CDR3 end, so the remaining end is supplied by the germline J gene. This chain uses TRBV3-1 (or the pseudogene TRBV3-2) with TRBJ2-5; possible D gene TRBD2, 6 bases. The CDR3 extends over 14 amino acids. Germline V gene data show CDR1 as LGHDT and CDR2 as YNNKEL (reference sequence). The V gene lost 1 base and the J gene lost 5 bases, with 11 bases spanning the gap. CDR3 amino acids: CASSQVRLEETQYF. The CDR3 DNA, read in part, is TGTGCCAGCAGCCAAGTCCGACTAGAGGAGACC.

This clone was detected many times. The sequenced part of the CDR3 DNA is TGCAGTGCTTCAGGCACCCAGCGGGAGATGGGGACC. This codes for CSASGTQREMGT. The complete CDR3 sequence is CSASGTQREMGTQYF. The rearrangement joins TRBV20-1 to TRBJ2-5; 8 positions match TRBD2. The CDR3 is cut off 3 residues early in the read; its end comes from the germline J gene. The V segment lost 5 bases and the J segment 7 bases; nucleotides outside the gene matches: 15. Per germline, CDR1 DFQATT and CDR2 SNEGSKA (reference sequence). The CDR3 has 15 amino acids.

This clone was seen many times. Coverage ceases 3 residues before the CDR3 finishes, and the germline J gene fills in the end. The chain carries TRBV5-1 and TRBJ2-1; 15 nucleotides agree with TRBD2. Germline lookup yields CDR1 SGHRS and CDR2 YFSETQ. The junction had 9 bases not matched to a gene; V was cut back by 1 base and J by 7 bases. The CDR3 is 18 residues long. Incomplete CDR3 DNA: TGCGCCAGCAGCTTGATTCCGGGACTAGCGGGAGGAGGAAATGAG. Translating it yields CASSLIPGLAGGGNE. In full, the CDR3 is CASSLIPGLAGGGNEQFF.

This clone appeared many times. The read is 3 residues too short to cover the CDR3 end, so that end is filled in from the germline J gene. The chain recombines TRBV12-3 or TRBV12-4 with TRBJ2-2; 9 bases match TRBD2. The CDR3 covers 14 residues. Losses at the gene ends were 2 bases for V and 8 bases for J; bases not matched to a gene: 3. The part of the CDR3 DNA that was read is TGTGCCAGCAGTTTAAGTCTAGCGGGAGGGGAG. Encoded protein: CASSLSLAGGE. In full, the CDR3 is CASSLSLAGGELFF.

The sample holds a few counts of this clone. The read ends 3 residues early relative to the CDR3; the germline J gene fills the gap. This chain joins TRBV19 and TRBJ2-3; 14 bases map to TRBD2. V shed 4 bases, J shed 6 bases, and the junction held 15 bases outside the gene matches. The CDR3 loop spans 19 amino acids. Germline lookup yields CDR1 LNHDA and CDR2 SQIVND (reference sequence). This CDR3 reads CASSTPRTSGGSRRDTQYF. CDR3 bases read: TGTGCCAGTAGTACCCCCCGGACTAGCGGGGGGTCCCGCCGGGATACG.

This clone was seen many times. The read falls 3 residues short of the CDR3 end, and the missing part is taken from the germline J gene. This chain uses TRBV30 with TRBJ2-5; unclear D gene. Per the germline V gene, CDR1 is GTSNPN and CDR2 is SVGIG (reference sequence). Trimming took 8 bases from V and 7 from J, leaving 8 bases between them. The CDR3 consists of 9 residues. Incomplete CDR3 DNA: TGTGCCCCTCTAAGGACC. This gives the protein CAPLRT. The CDR3 reads in full as CAPLRTQYF.

By frequency in the sample, this clone is medium-sized. The CDR3 end lies 3 residues beyond the end of the read and is filled in from the germline J gene. V gene TRBV4-1 combines with J gene TRBJ2-5, with TRBD2 matching over 11 bases. Germline values: CDR1 MGHRA, CDR2 YSYEKL. The CDR3 loop spans 14 amino acids. V lost 5 bases to trimming and J lost 3 bases; unmatched junction nucleotides: 2. The covered CDR3 bases are TGCGCCAGCAGCTGGGGACTAGCGGAAGAGACC. Translating it yields CASSWGLAEET. The whole CDR3 sequence is CASSWGLAEETQYF.

This clone was observed at least ten times. The read halts 3 residues ahead of the CDR3 end, with the missing end drawn from the germline J gene. The rearrangement uses TRBV29-1 and TRBJ2-3; D gene ambiguous. This CDR3 has 13 residues. From germline, CDR1 is SQVTM and CDR2 ANQGSEA. The sequenced part of the CDR3 DNA is TGCAGCGTTGACGCTAGTAACCAAGAGACG. Its translation: CSVDASNQET. The whole CDR3 sequence reads CSVDASNQETQYF.

This clone was observed at least ten times. The CDR3 extends 3 residues past the end of the read, so its final part is completed from the germline J gene. The rearrangement uses TRBV2 and TRBJ1-3; D is unclear. This CDR3 spans 14 amino acids. With 2 bases removed from V and 0 bases from J, the gap between germline ends came to 5 bases. Germline V lookup: CDR1 SNHLY, CDR2 FYNNEI. This CDR3 is CASSEQFSGNTIYF. The sequenced CDR3 bases are TGTGCCAGCAGTGAACAGTTCTCTGGAAACACC. Full variable domain (outside the CDR3, taken from reference TRBV2 and TRBJ1-3): EPEVTQTPSHQVTQMGQEVILRCVPISNHLYFYWYRQILGQKVEFLVSFYNNEISEKSEIFDDQFSVERPDGSNFTLKIRSTKLEDSAMYFCASSEQFSGNTIYFGEGSWLTVV.

This clone was observed at least ten times. The CDR3 end is not reached by the read, which stops 3 residues before it; the germline J gene fills it in. The V and J genes are TRBV6-4 and TRBJ2-7; D is perhaps TRBD1 (6 bases). The CDR3 sequence is 14 residues long. The germline gives CDR1 MRHNA, CDR2 SNTAGT. V was shortened by 6 bases and J by 3 bases, with 15 bases between the two germline ends. This chain's CDR3 is CASRGQAPYYEQYF. Incomplete CDR3 DNA: TGTGCCAGCAGGGGACAAGCGCCCTACTACGAG.

The sample holds many counts of this clone. The CDR3 end is not reached by the read, which stops 3 residues before it; the germline J gene fills it in. The chain carries TRBV18 and TRBJ2-1; 16 nucleotides match TRBD2. Germline V CDR1 and CDR2: KGHSH, LQKENI. The CDR3 is 17 amino acids. V lost 5 bases and J lost 2; bases outside the gene matches: 3. The CDR3 loop is CASSGTSGGETYNEQFF. The part of the CDR3 DNA that was read is TGTGCCAGCTCAGGGACTAGCGGGGGGGAGACCTACAATGAG.

This clone showed up many times. The sequence runs out 3 residues before the end of the CDR3; the remainder is reconstructed from the germline J gene. The chain couples TRBV5-1 to TRBJ1-1; D is ambiguous. The V gene's germline CDR1 is SGHRS and CDR2 YFSETQ. The CDR3 covers 13 residues. The CDR3: CASSLSVLGEAFF. The DNA read from the CDR3 is TGCGCCAGCAGCTTGAGCGTCCTGGGTGAG.